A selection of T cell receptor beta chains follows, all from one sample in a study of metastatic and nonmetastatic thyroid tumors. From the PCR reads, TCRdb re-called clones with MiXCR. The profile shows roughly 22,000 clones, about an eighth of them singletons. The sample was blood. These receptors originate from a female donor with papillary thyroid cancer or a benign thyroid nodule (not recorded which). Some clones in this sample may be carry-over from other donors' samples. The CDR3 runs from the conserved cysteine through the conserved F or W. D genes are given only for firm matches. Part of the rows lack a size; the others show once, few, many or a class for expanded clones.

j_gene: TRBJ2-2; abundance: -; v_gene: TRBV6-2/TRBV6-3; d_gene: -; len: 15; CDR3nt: TGTGCCAGCATTTATCCTAGGGGCAGGACCGGGGAGCTGTTTTTT; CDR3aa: CASIYPRGRTGELFF
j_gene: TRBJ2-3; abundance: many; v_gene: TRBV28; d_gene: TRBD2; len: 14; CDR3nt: TGTGCCAGCAGTTTGGGACCCCTAGCGGCTACGCAGTATTTT; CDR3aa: CASSLGPLAATQYF
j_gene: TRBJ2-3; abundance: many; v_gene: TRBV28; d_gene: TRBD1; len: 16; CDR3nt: TGTGCCAGCAGTTTATGGGGGACAGATAGCACAGATACGCAGTATTTT; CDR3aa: CASSLWGTDSTDTQYF
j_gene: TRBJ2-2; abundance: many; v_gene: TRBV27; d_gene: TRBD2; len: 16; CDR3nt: TGTGCCAGCAGTTTAGTACCAGGGACTAAGAGCGGGGAGCTGTTTTTT; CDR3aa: CASSLVPGTKSGELFF
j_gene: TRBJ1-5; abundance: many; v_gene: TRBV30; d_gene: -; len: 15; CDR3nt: TGTGCCTGGAGTGTCCCAAGGGTTGGCAATCAGCCCCAGCATTTT; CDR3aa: CAWSVPRVGNQPQHF
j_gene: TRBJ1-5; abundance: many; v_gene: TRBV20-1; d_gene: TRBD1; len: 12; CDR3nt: TGCAGTGCCAGGGGGGGGGGTCAGCCCCAGCATTTT; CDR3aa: CSARGGGQPQHF
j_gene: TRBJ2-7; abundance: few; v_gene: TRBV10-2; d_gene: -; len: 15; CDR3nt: TGCGCCAGCAGTGCCGGGACCACCTCGATCTACGAGCAGTACTTC; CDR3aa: CASSAGTTSIYEQYF
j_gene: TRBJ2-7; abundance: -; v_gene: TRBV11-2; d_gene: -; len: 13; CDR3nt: TGTGCCAGCAGCTTAGAGGGACCAGGGGAGCAGTACTTC; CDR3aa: CASSLEGPGEQYF
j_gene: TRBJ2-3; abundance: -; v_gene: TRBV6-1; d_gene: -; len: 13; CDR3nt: TGTGCCAGCAGTGGTGACAGCAAATATACGCAGTATTTT; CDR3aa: CASSGDSKYTQYF
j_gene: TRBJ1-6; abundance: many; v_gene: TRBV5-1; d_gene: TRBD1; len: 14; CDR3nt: TGCGCCAGCAGCTGGACAGGGAGCAATTCACCCCTCCACTTT; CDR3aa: CASSWTGSNSPLHF
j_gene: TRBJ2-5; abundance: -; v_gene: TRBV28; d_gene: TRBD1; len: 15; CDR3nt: TGTGCCAGCAGCTACAGGGGGGCAGCCCCGGCCACCCAGTACTTC; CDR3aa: CASSYRGAAPATQYF
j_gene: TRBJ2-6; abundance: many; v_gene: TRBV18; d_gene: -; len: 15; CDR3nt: TGTGCCAGCTCACCTGGAGGTTCTGGGGCCAACGTCCTGACTTTC; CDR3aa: CASSPGGSGANVLTF
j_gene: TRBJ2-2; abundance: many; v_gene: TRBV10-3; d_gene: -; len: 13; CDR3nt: TGTGCCATCGGCCGCGCGAACACCGGGGAGCTGTTTTTT; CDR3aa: CAIGRANTGELFF
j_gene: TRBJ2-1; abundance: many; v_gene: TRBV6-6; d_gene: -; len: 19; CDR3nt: TGTGCCAGCAGCCATCCGAGGGGGGTCCTAAACCTAAGGGGCTATGAGCAGTTCTTC; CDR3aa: CASSHPRGVLNLRGYEQFF
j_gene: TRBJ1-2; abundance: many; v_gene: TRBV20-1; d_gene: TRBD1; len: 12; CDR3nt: TGCATGACAGGGACCCCTGCATATGGCTACACCTTC; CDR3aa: CMTGTPAYGYTF
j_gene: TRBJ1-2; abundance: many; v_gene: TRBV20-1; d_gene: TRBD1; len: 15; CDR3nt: TGCAGTGCTAGGGATGCCGGGACAGGGGGTTATAGCTACACCTTC; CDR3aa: CSARDAGTGGYSYTF
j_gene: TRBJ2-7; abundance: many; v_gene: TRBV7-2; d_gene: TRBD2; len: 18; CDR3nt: TGTGCCAGCAGCCCCGCTCTGGCTAGCGGGAGGTTGTATTACGAGCAGTACTTC; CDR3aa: CASSPALASGRLYYEQYF
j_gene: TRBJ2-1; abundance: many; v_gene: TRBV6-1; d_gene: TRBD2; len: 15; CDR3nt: TGTGCCAGCAGCCCCGCCGGGACTAGCGTGAATGAGCAGTTCTTC; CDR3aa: CASSPAGTSVNEQFF
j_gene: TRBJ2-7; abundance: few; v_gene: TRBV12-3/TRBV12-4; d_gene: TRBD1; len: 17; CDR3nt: TGTGCCAGCAGTCCCGGGACAGGGGGCTATGCTCCCTACGAGCAGTACTTC; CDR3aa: CASSPGTGGYAPYEQYF
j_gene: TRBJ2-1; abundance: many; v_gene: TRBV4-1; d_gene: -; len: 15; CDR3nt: TGCGCCAGCAGCCAAGACGGGCAAAACTACAATGAGCAGTTCTTC; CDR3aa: CASSQDGQNYNEQFF
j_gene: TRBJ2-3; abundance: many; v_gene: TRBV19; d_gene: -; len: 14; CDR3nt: TGTGCCAGTAGTAGTAGTGGTAGCACAGATACGCAGTATTTT; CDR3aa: CASSSSGSTDTQYF
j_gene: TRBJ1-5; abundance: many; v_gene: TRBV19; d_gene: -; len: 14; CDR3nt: TGTGCCACCGCCCGGGGATATAGCAATCAGCCCCAGCATTTT; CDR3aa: CATARGYSNQPQHF
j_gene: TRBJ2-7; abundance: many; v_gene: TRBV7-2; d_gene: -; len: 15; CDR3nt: TGTGCCAGCAGCTTAGATAGGGGAGCCCCAGTCGAGCAGTACTTC; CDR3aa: CASSLDRGAPVEQYF
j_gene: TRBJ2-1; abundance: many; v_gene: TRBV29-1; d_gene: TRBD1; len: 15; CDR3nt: TGCAGCGTTGAAGACCCGGGACAGGACTACAATGAGCAGTTCTTC; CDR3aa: CSVEDPGQDYNEQFF
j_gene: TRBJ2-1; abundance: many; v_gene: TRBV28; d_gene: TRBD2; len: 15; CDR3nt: TGTGCCAGCAGTTTTGGACTAGGGTCATCAAATGAGCAGTTCTTC; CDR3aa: CASSFGLGSSNEQFF
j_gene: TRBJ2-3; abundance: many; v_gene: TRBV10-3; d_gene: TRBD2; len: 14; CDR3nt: TGTGCCATCAGCCCCGGGACTAGAACAGATACGCAGTATTTT; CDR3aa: CAISPGTRTDTQYF
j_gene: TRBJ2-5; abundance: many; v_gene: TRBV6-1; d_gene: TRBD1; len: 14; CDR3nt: TGTGCCAGCCCGCTGGACAGGAGGAATGAGACCCAGTACTTC; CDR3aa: CASPLDRRNETQYF
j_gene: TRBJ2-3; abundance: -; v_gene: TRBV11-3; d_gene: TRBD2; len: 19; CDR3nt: TGTGCCAGCAGCTTAGGACTAGCGGGAGGGGGGCTAAACACAGATACGCAGTATTTT; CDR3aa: CASSLGLAGGGLNTDTQYF
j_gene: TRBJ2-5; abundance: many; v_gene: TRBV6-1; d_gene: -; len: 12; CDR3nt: TGTGCCAGCAGTGAAGGAGGAGAGACCCAGTACTTC; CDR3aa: CASSEGGETQYF
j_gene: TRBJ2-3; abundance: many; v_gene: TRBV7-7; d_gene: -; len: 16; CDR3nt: TGTGCTAGCAGCCCCTCGGACACCTATGGAACAGATACGCAGTATTTT; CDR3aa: CASSPSDTYGTDTQYF
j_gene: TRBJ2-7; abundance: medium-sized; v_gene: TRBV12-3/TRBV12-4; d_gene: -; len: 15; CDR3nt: TGTGCCAGCAGTTTGTGGGACTCTCCCTCGGGCGAGCAGTACTTC; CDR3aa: CASSLWDSPSGEQYF
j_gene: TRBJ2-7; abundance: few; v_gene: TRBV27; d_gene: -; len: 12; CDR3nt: TGTGCCAGCAGTTCGTATTCCTACGAGCAGTACTTC; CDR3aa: CASSSYSYEQYF
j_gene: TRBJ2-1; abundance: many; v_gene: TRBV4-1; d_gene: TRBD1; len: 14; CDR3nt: TGCGCCAGCAGCCCGGACAGGGCAACGGGTGAGCAGTTCTTC; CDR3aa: CASSPDRATGEQFF
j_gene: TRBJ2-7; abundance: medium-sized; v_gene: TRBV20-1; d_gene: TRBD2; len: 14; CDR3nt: TGCAGTGCTAGTCCACTAGCGGGAGCCTACGAGCAGTACTTC; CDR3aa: CSASPLAGAYEQYF
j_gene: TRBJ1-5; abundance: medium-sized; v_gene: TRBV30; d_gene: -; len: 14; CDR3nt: TGTGCCTGGAGTGGTACGAGTGGTGCTCTGCCCCAGCATTTT; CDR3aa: CAWSGTSGALPQHF
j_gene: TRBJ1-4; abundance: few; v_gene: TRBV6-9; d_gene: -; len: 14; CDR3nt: TGTGCCAGCAGACTTCGCCCCTCTAATGAAAAACTGTTTTTT; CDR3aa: CASRLRPSNEKLFF
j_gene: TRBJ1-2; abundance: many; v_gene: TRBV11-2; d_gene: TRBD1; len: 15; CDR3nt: TGTGCCAGCAGCCAAGGGGGCAGTTTGCTCTATGGCTACACCTTC; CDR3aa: CASSQGGSLLYGYTF
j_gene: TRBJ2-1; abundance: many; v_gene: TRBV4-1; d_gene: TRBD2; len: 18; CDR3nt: TGCGCCAGCAGCCGGCACGGGTTAGCGGGAGGCAGGGGGAATGAGCAGTTCTTC; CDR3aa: CASSRHGLAGGRGNEQFF
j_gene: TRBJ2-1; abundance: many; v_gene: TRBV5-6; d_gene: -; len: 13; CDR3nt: TGTGCCAGCAGCTGGGGACAAAACAATGAGCAGTTCTTC; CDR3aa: CASSWGQNNEQFF
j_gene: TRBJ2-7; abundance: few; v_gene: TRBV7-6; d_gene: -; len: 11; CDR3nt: TGTGCCAGCAGCTCCCTGGTTGAGCAGTACTTC; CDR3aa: CASSSLVEQYF
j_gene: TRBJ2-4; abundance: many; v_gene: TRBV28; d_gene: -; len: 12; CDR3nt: TGTGCCAGCAGGGGCTCGTTCGGCATTCAGTACTTC; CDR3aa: CASRGSFGIQYF
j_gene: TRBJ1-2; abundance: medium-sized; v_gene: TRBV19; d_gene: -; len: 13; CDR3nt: TGTGCCAGTAACCTGGGTCAGAGGGATGGCTACACCTTC; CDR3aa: CASNLGQRDGYTF
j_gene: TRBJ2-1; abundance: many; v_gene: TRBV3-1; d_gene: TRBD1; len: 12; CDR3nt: TGTGCCAGCAGCCAAGGGACAGGGGGCGGGTTCTTC; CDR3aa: CASSQGTGGGFF
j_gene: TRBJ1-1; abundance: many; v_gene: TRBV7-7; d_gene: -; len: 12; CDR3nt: TGTGCGTCTGGGACAATCAACACTGAAGCTTTCTTT; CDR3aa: CASGTINTEAFF
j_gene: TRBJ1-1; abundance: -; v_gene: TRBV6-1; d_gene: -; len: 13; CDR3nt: TGTGCCAGCAGCTGGGGGCAGAACACTGAAGCTTTCTTT; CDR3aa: CASSWGQNTEAFF
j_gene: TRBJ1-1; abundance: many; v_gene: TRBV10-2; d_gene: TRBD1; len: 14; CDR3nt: TGCGCCAGCAGCGCAGGACAGGGATTCACTGAAGCTTTCTTT; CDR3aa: CASSAGQGFTEAFF
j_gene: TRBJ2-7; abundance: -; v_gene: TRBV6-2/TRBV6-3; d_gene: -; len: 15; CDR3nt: TGTGCCAGCAGTTACGCGCGGGGCACCTACTACGAGCAGTACTTC; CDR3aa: CASSYARGTYYEQYF
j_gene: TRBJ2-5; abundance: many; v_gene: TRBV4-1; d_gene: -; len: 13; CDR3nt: TGCGCCAGCAGCCAAGGGGATTGGGAGACCCAGTACTTC; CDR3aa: CASSQGDWETQYF
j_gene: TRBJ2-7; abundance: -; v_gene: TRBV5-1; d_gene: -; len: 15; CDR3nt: TGCGCCAGCAGCTTGGTACAGGGTCGATCCTACGAGCAGTACTTC; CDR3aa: CASSLVQGRSYEQYF
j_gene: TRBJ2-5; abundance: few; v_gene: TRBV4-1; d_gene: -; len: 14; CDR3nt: TGCGCCAGCAGCCAAGAGGGACCCTTAGGGACCCAGTACTTC; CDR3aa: CASSQEGPLGTQYF
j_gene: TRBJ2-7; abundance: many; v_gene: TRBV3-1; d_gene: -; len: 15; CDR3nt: TGTGCCAGCAGCGACAGGGGAGGGCCCTCCTACGAGCAGTACTTC; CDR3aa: CASSDRGGPSYEQYF
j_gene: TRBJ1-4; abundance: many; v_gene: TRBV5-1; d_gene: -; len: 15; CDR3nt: TGCGCCAGCAGCGCGCAGGGGCAGGGTAATGAAAAACTGTTTTTT; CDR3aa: CASSAQGQGNEKLFF
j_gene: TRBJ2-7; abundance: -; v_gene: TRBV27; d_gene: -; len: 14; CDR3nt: TGTGCCAGCAGTAGTCGGGAAAATCCCTACGAGCAGTACTTC; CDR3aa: CASSSRENPYEQYF
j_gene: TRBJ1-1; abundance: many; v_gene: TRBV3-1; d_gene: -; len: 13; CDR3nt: TGTGCCAGCAGCCGAGCAGGTAGGACTGAAGCTTTCTTT; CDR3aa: CASSRAGRTEAFF
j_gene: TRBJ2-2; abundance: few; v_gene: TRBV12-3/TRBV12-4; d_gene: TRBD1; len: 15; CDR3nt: TGTGCCAGCAGGTCGGACAGGGAAATCACCGGGGAGCTGTTTTTT; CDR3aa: CASRSDREITGELFF